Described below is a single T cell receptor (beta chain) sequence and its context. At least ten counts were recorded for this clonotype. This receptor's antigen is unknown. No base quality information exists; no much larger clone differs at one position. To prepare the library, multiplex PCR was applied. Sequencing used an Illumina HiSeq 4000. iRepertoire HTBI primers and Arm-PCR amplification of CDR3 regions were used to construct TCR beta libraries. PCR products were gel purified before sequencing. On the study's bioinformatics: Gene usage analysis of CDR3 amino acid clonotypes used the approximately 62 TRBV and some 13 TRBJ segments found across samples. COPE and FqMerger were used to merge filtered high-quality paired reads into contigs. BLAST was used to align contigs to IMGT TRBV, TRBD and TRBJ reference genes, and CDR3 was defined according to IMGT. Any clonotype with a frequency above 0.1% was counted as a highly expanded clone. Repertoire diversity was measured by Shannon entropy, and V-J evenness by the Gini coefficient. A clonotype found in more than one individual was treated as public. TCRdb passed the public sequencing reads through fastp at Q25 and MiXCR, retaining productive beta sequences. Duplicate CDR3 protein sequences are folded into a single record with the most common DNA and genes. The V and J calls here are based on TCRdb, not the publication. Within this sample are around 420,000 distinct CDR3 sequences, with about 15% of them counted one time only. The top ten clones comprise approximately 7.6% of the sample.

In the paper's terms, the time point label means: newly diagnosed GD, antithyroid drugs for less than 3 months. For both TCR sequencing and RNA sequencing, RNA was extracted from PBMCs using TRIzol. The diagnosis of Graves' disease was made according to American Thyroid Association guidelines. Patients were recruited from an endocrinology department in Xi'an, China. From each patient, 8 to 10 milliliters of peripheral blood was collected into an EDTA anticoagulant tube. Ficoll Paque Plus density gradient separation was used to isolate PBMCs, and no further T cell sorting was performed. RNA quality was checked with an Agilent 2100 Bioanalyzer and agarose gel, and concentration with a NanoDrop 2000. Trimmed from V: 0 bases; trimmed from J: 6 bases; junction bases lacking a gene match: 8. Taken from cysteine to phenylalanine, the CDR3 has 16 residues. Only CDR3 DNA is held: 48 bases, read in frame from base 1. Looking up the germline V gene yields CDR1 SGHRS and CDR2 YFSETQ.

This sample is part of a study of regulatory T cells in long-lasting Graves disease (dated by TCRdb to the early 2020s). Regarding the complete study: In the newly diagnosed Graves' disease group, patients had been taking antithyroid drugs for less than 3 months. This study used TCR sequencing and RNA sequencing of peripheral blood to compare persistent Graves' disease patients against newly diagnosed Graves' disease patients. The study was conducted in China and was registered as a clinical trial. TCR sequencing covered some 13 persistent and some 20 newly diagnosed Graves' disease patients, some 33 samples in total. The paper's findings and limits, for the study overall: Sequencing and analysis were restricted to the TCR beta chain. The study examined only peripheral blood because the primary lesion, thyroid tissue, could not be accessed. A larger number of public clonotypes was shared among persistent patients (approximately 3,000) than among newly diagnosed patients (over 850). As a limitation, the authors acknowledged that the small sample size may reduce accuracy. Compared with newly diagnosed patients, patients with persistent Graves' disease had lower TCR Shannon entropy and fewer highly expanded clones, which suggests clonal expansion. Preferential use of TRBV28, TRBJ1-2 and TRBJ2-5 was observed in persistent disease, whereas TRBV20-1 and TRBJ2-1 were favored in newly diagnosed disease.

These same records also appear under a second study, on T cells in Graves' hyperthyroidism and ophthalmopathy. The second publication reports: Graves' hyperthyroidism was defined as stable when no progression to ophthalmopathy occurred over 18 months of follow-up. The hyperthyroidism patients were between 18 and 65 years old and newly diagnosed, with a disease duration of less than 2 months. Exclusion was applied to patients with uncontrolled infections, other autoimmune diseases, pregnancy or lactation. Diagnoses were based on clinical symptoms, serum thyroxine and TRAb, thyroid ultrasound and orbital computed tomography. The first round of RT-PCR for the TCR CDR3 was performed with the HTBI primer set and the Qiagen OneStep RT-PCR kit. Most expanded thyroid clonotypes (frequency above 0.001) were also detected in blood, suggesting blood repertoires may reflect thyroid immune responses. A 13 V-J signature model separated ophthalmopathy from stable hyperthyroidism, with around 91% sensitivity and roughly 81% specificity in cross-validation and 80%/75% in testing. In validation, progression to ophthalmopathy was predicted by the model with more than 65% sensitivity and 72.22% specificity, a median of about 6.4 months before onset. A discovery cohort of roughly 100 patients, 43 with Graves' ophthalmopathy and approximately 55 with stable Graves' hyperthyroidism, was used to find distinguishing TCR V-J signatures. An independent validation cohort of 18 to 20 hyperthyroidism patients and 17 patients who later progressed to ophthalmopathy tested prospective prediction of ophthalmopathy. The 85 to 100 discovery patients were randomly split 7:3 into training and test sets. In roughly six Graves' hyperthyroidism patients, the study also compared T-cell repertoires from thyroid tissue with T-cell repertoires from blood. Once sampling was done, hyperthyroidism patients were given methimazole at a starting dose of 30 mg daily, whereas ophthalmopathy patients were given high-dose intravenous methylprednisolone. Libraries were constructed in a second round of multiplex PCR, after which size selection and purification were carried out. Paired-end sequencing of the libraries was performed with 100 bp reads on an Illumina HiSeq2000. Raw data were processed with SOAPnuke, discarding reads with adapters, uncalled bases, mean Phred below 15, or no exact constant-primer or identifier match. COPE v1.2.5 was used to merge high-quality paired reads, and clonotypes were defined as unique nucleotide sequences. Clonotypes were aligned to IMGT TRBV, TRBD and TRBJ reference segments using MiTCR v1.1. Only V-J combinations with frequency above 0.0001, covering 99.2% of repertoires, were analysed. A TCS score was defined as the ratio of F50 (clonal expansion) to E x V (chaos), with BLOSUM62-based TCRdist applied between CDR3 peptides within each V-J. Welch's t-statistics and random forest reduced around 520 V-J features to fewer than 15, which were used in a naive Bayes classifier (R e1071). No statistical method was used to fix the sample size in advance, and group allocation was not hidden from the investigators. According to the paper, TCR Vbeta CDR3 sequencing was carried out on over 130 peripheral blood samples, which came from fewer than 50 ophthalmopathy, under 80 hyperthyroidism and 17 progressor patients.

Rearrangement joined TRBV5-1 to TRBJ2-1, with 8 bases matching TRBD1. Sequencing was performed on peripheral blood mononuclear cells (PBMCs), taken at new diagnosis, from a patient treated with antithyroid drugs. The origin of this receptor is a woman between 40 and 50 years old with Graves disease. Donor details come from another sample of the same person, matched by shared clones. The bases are TGCGCCAGCAGCTTGGTAGTCAGGGGGCCGGCCAATGAGCAGTTCTTC. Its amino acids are CASSLVVRGPANEQFF.